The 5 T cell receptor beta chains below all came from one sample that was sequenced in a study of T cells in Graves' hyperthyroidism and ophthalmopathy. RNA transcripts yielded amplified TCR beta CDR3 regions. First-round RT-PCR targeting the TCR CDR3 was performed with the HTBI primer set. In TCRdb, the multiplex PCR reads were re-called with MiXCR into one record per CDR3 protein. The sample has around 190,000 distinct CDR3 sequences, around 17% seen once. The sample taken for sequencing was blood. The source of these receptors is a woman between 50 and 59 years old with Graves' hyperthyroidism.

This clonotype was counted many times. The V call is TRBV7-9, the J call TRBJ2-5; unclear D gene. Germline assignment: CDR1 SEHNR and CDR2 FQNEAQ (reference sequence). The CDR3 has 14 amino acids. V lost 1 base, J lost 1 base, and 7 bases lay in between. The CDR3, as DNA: TGTGCCAGCAGCTTAGATCGCACCCAAGAGACCCAGTACTTC. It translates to CASSLDRTQETQYF.

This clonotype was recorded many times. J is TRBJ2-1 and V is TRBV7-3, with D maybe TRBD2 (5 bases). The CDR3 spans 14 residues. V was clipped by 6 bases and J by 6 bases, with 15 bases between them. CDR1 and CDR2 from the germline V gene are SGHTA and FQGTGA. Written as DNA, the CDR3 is TGTGCCAGCAGTAAGTCGGACTGGGGCAATGAGCAGTTCTTC. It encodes CASSKSDWGNEQFF.

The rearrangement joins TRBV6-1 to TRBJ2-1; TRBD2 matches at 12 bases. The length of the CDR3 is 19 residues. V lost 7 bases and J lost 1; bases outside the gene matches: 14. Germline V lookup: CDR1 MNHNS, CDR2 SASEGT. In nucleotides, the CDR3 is TGTGCCAGCACCTTCCTGGGACTAGCGGGTACTAAGTCCTACAATGAGCAGTTCTTC. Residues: CASTFLGLAGTKSYNEQFF.

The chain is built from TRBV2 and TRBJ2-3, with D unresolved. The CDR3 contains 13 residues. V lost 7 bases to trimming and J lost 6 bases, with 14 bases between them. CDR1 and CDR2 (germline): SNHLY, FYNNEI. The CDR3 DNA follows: TGTGCCAGCATGCGTCCAAGCAGGGATACGCAGTATTTT. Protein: CASMRPSRDTQYF.

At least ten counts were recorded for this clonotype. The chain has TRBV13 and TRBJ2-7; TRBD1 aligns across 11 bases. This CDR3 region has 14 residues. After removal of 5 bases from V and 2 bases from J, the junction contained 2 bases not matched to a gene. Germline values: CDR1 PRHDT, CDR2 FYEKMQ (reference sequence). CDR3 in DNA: TGTGCCAGCAGCGGGGGACAGGGGGCCTACGAGCAGTACTTC. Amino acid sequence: CASSGGQGAYEQYF.